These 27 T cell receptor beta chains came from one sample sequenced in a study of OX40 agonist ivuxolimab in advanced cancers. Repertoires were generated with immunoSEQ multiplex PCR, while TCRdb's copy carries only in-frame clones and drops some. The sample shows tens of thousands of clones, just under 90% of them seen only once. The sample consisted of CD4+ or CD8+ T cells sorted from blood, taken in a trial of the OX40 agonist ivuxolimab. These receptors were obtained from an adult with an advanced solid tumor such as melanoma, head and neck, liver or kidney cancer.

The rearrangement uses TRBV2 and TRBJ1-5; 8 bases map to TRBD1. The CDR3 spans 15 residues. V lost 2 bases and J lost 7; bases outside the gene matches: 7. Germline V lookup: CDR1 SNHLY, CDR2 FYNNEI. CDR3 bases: TGTGCCAGCAGTGAATTCCCAGGGGGCAGGCAGCCCCAGCATTTT. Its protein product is CASSEFPGGRQPQHF.

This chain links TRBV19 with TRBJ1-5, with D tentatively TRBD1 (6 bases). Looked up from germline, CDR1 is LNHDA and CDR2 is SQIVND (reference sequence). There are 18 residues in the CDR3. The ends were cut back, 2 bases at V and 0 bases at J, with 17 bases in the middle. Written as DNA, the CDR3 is TGTGCCAGTAGTATAAATTCGGCAGGACAGTATAGCAATCAGCCCCAGCATTTT. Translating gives CASSINSAGQYSNQPQHF.

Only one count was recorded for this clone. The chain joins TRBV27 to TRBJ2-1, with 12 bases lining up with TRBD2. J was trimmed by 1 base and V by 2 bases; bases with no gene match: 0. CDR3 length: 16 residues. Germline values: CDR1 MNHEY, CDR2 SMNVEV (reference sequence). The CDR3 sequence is CASSLGTSGSYNEQFF. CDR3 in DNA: TGTGCCAGCAGTTTAGGGACTAGCGGGTCCTACAATGAGCAGTTCTTC.

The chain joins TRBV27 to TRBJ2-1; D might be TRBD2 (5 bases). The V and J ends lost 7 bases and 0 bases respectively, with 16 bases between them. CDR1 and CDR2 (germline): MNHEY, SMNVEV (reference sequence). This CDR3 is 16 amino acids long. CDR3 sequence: CASTTSGFSSYNEQFF. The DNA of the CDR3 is TGTGCCAGCACAACGTCGGGGTTTAGCTCCTACAATGAGCAGTTCTTC.

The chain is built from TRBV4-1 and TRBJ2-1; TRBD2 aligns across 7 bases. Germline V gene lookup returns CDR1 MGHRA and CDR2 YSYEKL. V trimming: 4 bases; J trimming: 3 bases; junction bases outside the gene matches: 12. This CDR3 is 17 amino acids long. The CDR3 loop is CASSLMFRPGGYNEQFF. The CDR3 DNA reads TGCGCCAGCAGCCTAATGTTTCGACCGGGGGGCTACAATGAGCAGTTCTTC.

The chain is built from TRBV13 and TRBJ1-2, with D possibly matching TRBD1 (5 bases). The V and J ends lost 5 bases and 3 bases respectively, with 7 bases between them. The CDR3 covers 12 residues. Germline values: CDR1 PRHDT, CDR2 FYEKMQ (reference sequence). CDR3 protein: CASSRGDYGYTF. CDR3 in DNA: TGTGCCAGCAGCCGGGGGGACTATGGCTACACCTTC.

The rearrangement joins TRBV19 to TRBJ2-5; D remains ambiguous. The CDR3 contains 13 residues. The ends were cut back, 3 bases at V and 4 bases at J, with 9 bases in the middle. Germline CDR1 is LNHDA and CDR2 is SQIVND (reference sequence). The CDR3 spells CASSIVLGETQYF. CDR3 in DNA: TGTGCCAGTAGTATTGTTCTCGGAGAGACCCAGTACTTC.

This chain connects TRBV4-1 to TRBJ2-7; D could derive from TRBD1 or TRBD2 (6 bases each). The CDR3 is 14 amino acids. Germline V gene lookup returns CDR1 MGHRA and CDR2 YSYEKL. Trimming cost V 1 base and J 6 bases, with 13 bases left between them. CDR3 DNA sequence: TGCGCCAGCAGCCAAGGAACAGGAGGGGGCGAGCAGTACTTC. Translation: CASSQGTGGGEQYF.

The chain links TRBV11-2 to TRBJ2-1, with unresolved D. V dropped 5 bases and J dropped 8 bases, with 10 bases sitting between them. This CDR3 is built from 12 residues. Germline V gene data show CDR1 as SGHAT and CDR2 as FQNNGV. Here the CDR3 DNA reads TGTGCCAGCAGCGGCCTAGTGGATGAGCAGTTCTTC. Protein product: CASSGLVDEQFF.

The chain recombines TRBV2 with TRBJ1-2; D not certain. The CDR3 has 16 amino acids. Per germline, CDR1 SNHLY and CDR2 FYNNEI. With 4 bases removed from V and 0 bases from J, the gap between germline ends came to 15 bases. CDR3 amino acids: CASSGLAGNANYGYTF. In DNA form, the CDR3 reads TGTGCCAGCAGTGGCCTCGCGGGGAATGCTAACTATGGCTACACCTTC. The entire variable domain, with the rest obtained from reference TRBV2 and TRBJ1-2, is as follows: EPEVTQTPSHQVTQMGQEVILRCVPISNHLYFYWYRQILGQKVEFLVSFYNNEISEKSEIFDDQFSVERPDGSNFTLKIRSTKLEDSAMYFCASSGLAGNANYGYTFGSGTRLTVV.

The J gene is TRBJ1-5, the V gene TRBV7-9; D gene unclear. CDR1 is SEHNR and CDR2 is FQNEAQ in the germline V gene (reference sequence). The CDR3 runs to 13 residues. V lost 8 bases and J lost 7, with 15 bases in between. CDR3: CASASGPTQPQHF. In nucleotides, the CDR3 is TGTGCCAGCGCTTCGGGCCCGACCCAGCCCCAGCATTTT.

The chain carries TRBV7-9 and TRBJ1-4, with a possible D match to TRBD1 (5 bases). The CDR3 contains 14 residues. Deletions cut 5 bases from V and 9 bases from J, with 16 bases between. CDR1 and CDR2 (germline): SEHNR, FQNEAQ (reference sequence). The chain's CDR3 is CASSTLMGEKKLFF. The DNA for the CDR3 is TGTGCCAGCAGCACACTAATGGGGGAAAAAAAACTGTTTTTT.

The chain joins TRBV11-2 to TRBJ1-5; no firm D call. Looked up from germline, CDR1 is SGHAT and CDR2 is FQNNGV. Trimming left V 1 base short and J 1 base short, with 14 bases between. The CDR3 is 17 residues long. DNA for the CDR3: TGTGCCAGCAGCTTAGTACCAGGTGGGCAAAGCAATCAGCCCCAGCATTTT. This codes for CASSLVPGGQSNQPQHF. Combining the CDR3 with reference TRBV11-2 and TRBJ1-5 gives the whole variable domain EAGVAQSPRYKIIEKRQSVAFWCNPISGHATLYWYQQILGQGPKLLIQFQNNGVVDDSQLPKDRFSAERLKGVDSTLKIQPAKLEDSAVYLCASSLVPGGQSNQPQHFGDGTRLSIL.

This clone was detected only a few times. The CDR3 DNA reads TGTGCCAGCAGCTTGCGGGGGGCGCCCTACAATGAGCAGTTCTTC. Residues: CASSLRGAPYNEQFF. This chain joins TRBV7-2 and TRBJ2-1; 8 nucleotides agree with TRBD2. V lost 3 bases, J lost 2 bases, and 3 bases stayed unmatched. The CDR3 is 15 amino acids. From germline, CDR1 is SGHTA and CDR2 FQGNSA.

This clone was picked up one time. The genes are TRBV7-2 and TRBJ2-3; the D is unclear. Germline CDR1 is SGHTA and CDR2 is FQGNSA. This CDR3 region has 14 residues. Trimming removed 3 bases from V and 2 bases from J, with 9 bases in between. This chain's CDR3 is CASSFMADTDTQYF. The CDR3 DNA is TGTGCCAGCAGCTTCATGGCTGACACAGATACGCAGTATTTT. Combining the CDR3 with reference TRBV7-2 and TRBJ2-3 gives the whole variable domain GAGVSQSPSNKVTEKGKDVELRCDPISGHTALYWYRQSLGQGLEFLIYFQGNSAPDKSGLPSDRFSAERTGGSVSTLTIQRTQQEDSAVYLCASSFMADTDTQYFGPGTRLTVL.

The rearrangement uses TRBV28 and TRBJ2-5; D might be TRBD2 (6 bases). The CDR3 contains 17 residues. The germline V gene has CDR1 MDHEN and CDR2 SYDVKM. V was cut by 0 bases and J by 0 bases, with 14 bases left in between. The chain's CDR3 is CASSLWVILADQETQYF. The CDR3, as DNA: TGTGCCAGCAGTTTATGGGTTATCTTAGCGGACCAAGAGACCCAGTACTTC. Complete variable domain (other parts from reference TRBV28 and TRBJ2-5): DVKVTQSSRYLVKRTGEKVFLECVQDMDHENMFWYRQDPGLGLRLIYFSYDVKMKEKGDIPEGYSVSREKKERFSLILESASTNQTSMYLCASSLWVILADQETQYFGPGTRLLVL.

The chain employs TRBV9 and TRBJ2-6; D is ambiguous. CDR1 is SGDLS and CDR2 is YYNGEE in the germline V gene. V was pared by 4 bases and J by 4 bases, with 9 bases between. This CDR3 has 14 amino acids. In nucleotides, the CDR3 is TGTGCCAGCAGCCCGTTTCCGGGGGCCAACGTCCTGACTTTC. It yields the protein CASSPFPGANVLTF. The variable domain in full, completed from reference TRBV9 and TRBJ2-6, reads DSGVTQTPKHLITATGQRVTLRCSPRSGDLSVYWYQQSLDQGLQFLIQYYNGEERAKGNILERFSAQQFPDLHSELNLSSLELGDSALYFCASSPFPGANVLTFGAGSRLTVL.

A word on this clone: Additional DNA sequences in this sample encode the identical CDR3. For the CDR3, the DNA is TGTGCCAGCAGTTTACGCGCCGGAAGTCCATACGAGCAGTACTTC. It encodes CASSLRAGSPYEQYF. The gene calls are TRBV27 and TRBJ2-7; no clear D. The germline gives CDR1 MNHEY, CDR2 SMNVEV (reference sequence). The CDR3 sequence is 15 residues long. V dropped 2 bases and J dropped 4 bases, with 15 bases sitting between them.

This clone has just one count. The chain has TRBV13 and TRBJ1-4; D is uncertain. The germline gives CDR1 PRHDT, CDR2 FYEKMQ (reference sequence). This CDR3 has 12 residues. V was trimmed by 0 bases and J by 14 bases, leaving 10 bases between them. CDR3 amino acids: CASSLGPKHLFF. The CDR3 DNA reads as TGTGCCAGCAGCTTAGGCCCCAAGCATCTGTTTTTT.

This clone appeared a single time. CDR3 sequence: CASSSKFF. As DNA, the CDR3 is TGTGCCAGCAGCTCCAAGTTCTTC. J is TRBJ2-1 and V is TRBV13; D is uncertain. V was shortened by 4 bases and J by 14 bases, with 3 bases between the two germline ends. There are 8 residues in the CDR3. Looked up from germline, CDR1 is PRHDT and CDR2 is FYEKMQ (reference sequence).

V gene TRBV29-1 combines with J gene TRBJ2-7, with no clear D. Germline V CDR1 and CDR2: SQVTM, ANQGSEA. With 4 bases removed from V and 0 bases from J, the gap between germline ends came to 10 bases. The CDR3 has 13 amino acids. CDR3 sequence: CSVGDTSSYEQYF. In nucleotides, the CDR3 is TGCAGCGTTGGAGACACCAGCTCCTACGAGCAGTACTTC.

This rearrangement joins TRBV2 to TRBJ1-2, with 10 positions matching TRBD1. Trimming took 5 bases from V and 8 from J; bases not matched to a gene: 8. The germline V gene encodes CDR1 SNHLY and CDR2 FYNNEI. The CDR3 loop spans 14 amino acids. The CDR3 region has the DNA TGTGCCAGCAGTACCAGAGACAGGGGGCTCGGCTACACCTTC. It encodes CASSTRDRGLGYTF.

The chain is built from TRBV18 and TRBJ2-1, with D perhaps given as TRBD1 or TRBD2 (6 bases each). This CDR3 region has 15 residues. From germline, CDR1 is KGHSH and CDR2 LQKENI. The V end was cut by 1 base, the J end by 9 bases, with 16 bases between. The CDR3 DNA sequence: TGTGCCAGCTCACCACGAGTAGCGGAGGGGGGTGAGCAGTTCTTC. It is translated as CASSPRVAEGGEQFF.

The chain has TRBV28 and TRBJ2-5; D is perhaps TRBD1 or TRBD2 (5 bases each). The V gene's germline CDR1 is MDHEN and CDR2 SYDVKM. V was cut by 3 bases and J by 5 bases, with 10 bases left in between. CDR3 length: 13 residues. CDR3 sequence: CASSFEGPETQYF. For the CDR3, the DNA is TGTGCCAGCAGTTTTGAGGGACCCGAGACCCAGTACTTC.

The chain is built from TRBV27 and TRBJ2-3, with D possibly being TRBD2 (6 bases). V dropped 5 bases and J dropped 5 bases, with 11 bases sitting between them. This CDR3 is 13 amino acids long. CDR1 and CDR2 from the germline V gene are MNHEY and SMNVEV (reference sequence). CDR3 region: CASSRGNRDTQYF. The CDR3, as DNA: TGTGCCAGCAGTCGGGGGAACCGAGATACGCAGTATTTT.

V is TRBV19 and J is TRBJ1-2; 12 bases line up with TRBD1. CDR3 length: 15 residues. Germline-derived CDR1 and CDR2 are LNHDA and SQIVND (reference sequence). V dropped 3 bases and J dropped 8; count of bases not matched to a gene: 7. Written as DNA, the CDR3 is TGTGCCAGTAGTATCGGGGACAGGGGGCAGAAAGGCTACACCTTC. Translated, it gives CASSIGDRGQKGYTF.

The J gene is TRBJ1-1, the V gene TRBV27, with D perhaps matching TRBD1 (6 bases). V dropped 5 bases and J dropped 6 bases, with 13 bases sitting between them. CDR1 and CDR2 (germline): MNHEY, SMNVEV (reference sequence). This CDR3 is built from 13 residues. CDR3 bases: TGTGCCAGCAGTCAATCACCAGGGGCTGAAGCTTTCTTT. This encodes CASSQSPGAEAFF.